The TCR beta chain under discussion was sequenced for a study of blood T cells in healthy people across ages (dated by TCRdb to 2015 to 2017). Background on the whole study: Template switching captured roughly one uniquely barcoded TCR beta cDNA molecule per two T cells in model experiments. To track age-related changes in TCR beta repertoire diversity, the study relied on deep sequencing normalized with unique cDNA molecular identifiers. The donors were split into four age groups: young (average around 17 years), middle-aged (39), aged (roughly 65) and long-lived (approximately 80). Two additional independent replicas of 1 million unique cDNA reads from the same blood draw were analyzed for two donors (one aged 18 to 29 and one aged 80 or older).

Counted from cysteine to phenylalanine, this CDR3 has 13 amino acids. The DNA shown is the 39-base CDR3, in frame from base 1. In the germline V gene, CDR1 corresponds to SGDLS and CDR2 to YYNGEE. V is reduced by 0 bases and J by 2 bases, leaving a spacing of 5 bases between them. Points the paper makes about the study in general: As age increased, observed TCR beta diversity per million T cells dropped in a roughly linear way, and a significant reduction was already evident by age about 40. Because profiling used bulk unsorted PBMCs, naive and antigen-experienced compartments could not be compared conclusively. Estimates of total diversity based on one million sequenced T cells were regarded as lower bounds and as underestimates. Compared with the aged group, more naive CD4+ T cells, fewer expanded clones and increased TCR diversity were shown by the long-lived group, suggesting age selection. The percentage of naive T cells measured by flow cytometry correlated strongly with observed TCR beta diversity. Because the CMV infection status of the donors was unknown, age-related changes in expanded clonotypes may potentially have been confounded.

The roughly 39 donors, aged about 6 to 95 years, were systemically healthy Caucasian individuals from Russia. Each donor gave about 11 milliliters of peripheral blood, drawn into EDTA-treated Vacutainer tubes. PBMCs were isolated by Ficoll-Paque density-gradient centrifugation, with at least 6.5 million obtained per sample. Trizol reagent was used to extract total RNA from the PBMCs, yielding at least 5 micrograms per sample. The percentages of naive CD45RAhigh/CD27high T cells were determined by flow cytometry on a PBMC aliquot from every donor. This clonotype was found a few times. It has no known antigen specificity. The sample holds no much larger clone one base away, and base qualities are not on file. Library method: 5' RACE. These reads were obtained on an Illumina HiSeq 2500. A second PCR of 7 to 11 cycles was performed with a sample-barcoded 5' primer and a J-beta primer mix. A unique molecular identifier was introduced onto each TCR beta cDNA molecule by a template-switch 5' adaptor carrying 12 random nucleotides. Each sample yielded at least 3 million CDR3-containing paired-end reads. The Mint cDNA synthesis kit, primed by a TRBC-specific oligonucleotide, was used to synthesize first-strand cDNA from all RNA. Following uracil-DNA glycosylase treatment, a first 18-cycle PCR with universal primers M1SS and BC2_uni_R was performed on all cDNA. Per the source publication's procedure: For normalization, 1 million high-quality reads, each with a distinct molecular identifier, were randomly selected from each sample. Reads sharing molecular identifiers were discarded rather than binned into consensus sequences. MiTCR, with a Q25 quality threshold and the strictest error-elimination algorithm, was used for CDR3 identification, clonotype clustering and error correction. Lower-bound total TCR beta diversity was estimated with a nonparametric unseen species model using Euler transformation. Using fastp at Q25 and MiXCR, TCRdb reprocessed the public reads and kept productive beta chains. Each CDR3 protein gets just one entry, which takes the most common genes and DNA from the rows behind it. The authors' filters were not applied to this entry. The sample includes around 800,000 distinct CDR3 sequences, with roughly 24% observed a single time. The biggest ten clones account for 3% of the sample.

These data were also reused for a study on T cells of mothers and their children. The second study, in turn, reports: The donors were nine systemically healthy Caucasian individuals, made up of three mothers and their six children. cDNA synthesis consumed the entire amount of extracted RNA, loaded at around 1.4 ug RNA in each 15 ul reaction. In the second PCR, the M1S primer added sample barcodes and 2-4 random nucleotides. Each mother yielded over 8 million TCR beta CDR3 reads and each child 2.5 million to 3 million reads. TCR recombination output is similarly shaped by thymic selection in related and unrelated pairs, with a minor effect exerted by inherited differences. Related mother-child pairs always showed normalized repertoire overlap that was slightly higher than in unrelated mother-child pairs, though the difference was never significant. No persistent microchimeric T cell clones were found, with a detection sensitivity of around 100 clones per million clonotypes. Deep NGS was used in the study to compare the TCR beta repertoires of mothers and children and to look for features that separate related mother-child pairs from unrelated individuals. Mothers averaged roughly 40 +/- 4 years of age and children averaged about 10 +/- 4 years. After adapters were ligated using NEBNext reagents, the libraries underwent 100+100 nt paired-end sequencing on an Illumina HiSeq 2000. To prevent cross-contamination, the mother and child libraries were prepared a month apart and were sequenced in separate runs. For each donor, between 500,000 and 2,000,000 distinct TCR beta clonotypes were identified. Naive TCR beta clonotypes were estimated from low-frequency clonotypes matched to each donor's FACS-determined naive share, without sorting.

The sample comprised blood. The clonotype comes from a boy younger than 18 in good health. The receptor chain draws on TRBV9 and TRBJ1-2, with a weak D call of TRBD1 (5 bases match). The DNA sequence is as follows: TGTGCCAGCAGCGTAGGGACAAACTATGGCTACACCTTC. Its protein reads: CASSVGTNYGYTF.